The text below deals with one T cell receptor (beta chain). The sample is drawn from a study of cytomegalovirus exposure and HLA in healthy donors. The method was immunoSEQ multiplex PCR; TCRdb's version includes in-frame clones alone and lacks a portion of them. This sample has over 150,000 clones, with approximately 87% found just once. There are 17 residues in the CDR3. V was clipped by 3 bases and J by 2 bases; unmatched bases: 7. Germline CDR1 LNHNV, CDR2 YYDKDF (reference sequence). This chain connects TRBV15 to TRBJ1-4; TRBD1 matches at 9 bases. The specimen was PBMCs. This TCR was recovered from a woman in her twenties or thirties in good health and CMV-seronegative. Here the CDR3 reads CATSSRDRDTTNEKLFF. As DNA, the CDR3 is TGTGCCACCAGCAGCCGGGACAGGGACACCACTAATGAAAAACTGTTTTTT.